This T cell receptor beta chain was captured in a study of T cells in localized non-small cell lung cancer. Study-wide results and limits: Density of T cells in blood, when higher, went with longer overall survival. Owing to sequencing of a solitary tumor region, heterogeneity cannot be discounted. Median detection of top 100 tumor clones in adjacent lung was roughly 61 clones. Uninvolved adjacent lung had higher T cell clonality than tumor and all other tissues.

Clones were read by immunoSEQ multiplex PCR, and TCRdb kept only the in-frame ones, dropping some. The sample holds about 33,000 clones, roughly 90% seen once. With regard to this clone: The antigen is not known.

The material sequenced was peripheral blood, taken before any cancer treatment. This TCR derives from a man aged 35-69 years with stage I lung adenocarcinoma.

The CDR3, as DNA: TGTGCCAGTAGTATCCAGACAGTCTCGGAAGCTTTCTTT. This translates into CASSIQTVSEAFF. The rearrangement uses TRBV19 and TRBJ1-1, with a possible D match to TRBD1 (5 bases). CDR3 length: 13 residues. V was pared by 3 bases and J by 8 bases, with 13 bases between. Germline V CDR1 and CDR2: LNHDA, SQIVND (reference sequence).